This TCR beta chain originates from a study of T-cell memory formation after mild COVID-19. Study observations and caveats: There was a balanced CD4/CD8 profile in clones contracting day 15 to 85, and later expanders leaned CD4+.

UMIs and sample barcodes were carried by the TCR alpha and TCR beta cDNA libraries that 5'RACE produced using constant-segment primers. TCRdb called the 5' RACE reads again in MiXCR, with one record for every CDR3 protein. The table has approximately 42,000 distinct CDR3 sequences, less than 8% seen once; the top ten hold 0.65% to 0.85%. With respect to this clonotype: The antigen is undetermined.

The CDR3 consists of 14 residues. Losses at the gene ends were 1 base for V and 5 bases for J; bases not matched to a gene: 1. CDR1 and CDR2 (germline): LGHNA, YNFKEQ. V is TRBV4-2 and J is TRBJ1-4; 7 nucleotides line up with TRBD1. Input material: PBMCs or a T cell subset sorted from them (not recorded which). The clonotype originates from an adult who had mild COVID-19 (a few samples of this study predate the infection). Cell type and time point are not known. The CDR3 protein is CASSQGQGNEKLFF. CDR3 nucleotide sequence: TGTGCCAGCAGCCAAGGACAGGGCAATGAAAAACTGTTTTTT.